A single sample is the source of the 4 T cell receptor beta chains below, sequenced in a study of cytomegalovirus exposure and HLA in healthy donors. Primers for the PCR totalled 60 Vbeta and 13 Jbeta. Generated by immunoSEQ multiplex PCR, the TCRdb table keeps only in-frame clones and is missing some. This sample has about 160,000 clones, with around 80% found just once. Material: PBMCs. These receptors all come from a man aged 35 to 55 in good health and CMV-seronegative.

The rearrangement uses TRBV28 and TRBJ2-3; D perhaps matches TRBD1 (6 bases). V shed 8 bases and J shed 4 bases, with 22 bases lying between them. In germline, CDR1 is MDHEN, CDR2 SYDVKM. This CDR3 contains 16 residues. CDR3 DNA: TGTGCCAGCGAATCCAATTCCGAGGGGGTCGCAGATACGCAGTATTTT. Protein: CASESNSEGVADTQYF.

The CDR3 nucleotides read TGTGCCTGGATCGTGGCGGGCGGCTACGAGCAGTACTTC. This encodes CAWIVAGGYEQYF. The chain recombines TRBV30 with TRBJ2-7; TRBD2 is a possible D gene (5 bases). Looked up from germline, CDR1 is GTSNPN and CDR2 is SVGIG (reference sequence). The CDR3 length is 13 residues. The V and J ends lost 4 bases and 3 bases respectively, with 13 bases between them.

V gene TRBV4-3 combines with J gene TRBJ2-2, with D possibly TRBD1 on 6 matching bases. The CDR3 has 13 amino acids. CDR1 is LGHNA and CDR2 is YSLEER in the germline V gene. V was pared by 2 bases and J by 8 bases, with 9 bases between. The CDR3 region is CASSQNRAGELFF. CDR3 in DNA: TGCGCCAGCAGCCAAAACAGGGCAGGGGAGCTGTTTTTT.

This rearrangement joins TRBV2 to TRBJ1-6; 7 positions match TRBD1. CDR1 SNHLY and CDR2 FYNNEI come from the germline V gene. The ends lost 5 bases at V and 10 bases at J; junction bases unmatched: 11. This CDR3 contains 15 residues. In nucleotides, the CDR3 is TGTGCCAGCAGTACGGGACAGAGAGCTAACTCACCCCTCCACTTT. Translation: CASSTGQRANSPLHF.